This T cell receptor beta chain emerged from a study of post-analysis software for immune sequencing data. Study as a whole: The courses of disease that were included comprised relapsing-remitting, secondary progressive and progressive-relapsing multiple sclerosis. Overall study results and limits: Comparison of patients with controls showed about 5 TRBV segments more frequent in patients, TRBV5-6, TRBV5-1 and TRBV20-1 among them. Normalized Chao1 diversity was significantly lower in multiple sclerosis patients than in controls.

Germline V gene sequence: CDR1 SGHRS, CDR2 YFSETQ. V was shortened by 0 bases and J by 5 bases, with 14 bases between the two germline ends. This CDR3 is 15 amino acids long. Unique molecular identifiers had been added to the TCR beta cDNA libraries. In TCRdb, the PCR reads were re-called with MiXCR into one record per CDR3 protein. Found here are approximately 770,000 distinct CDR3 sequences, more than 45% of them singletons; the top ten hold over 4.5%. With respect to this clonotype: No antigen is known for it.

The rearrangement uses TRBV5-1 and TRBJ2-5, with D unresolved. Specimen: blood. The TCR was taken from a girl aged 5-17 years with multiple sclerosis. The CDR3 region is CASSLGASLGETQYF. CDR3 nucleotide sequence: TGCGCCAGCAGCTTGGGTGCATCCCTAGGGGAGACCCAGTACTTC.